A selection of T cell receptor beta chains follows, all from one sample in a study of T cells in Graves' hyperthyroidism and ophthalmopathy. Each CDR3 protein gets one entry after TCRdb re-called the multiplex PCR reads with MiXCR. Of 730,000 or so distinct CDR3 sequences listed, around 20% were seen once; the top ten hold 16%. Sequencing used blood. These receptors were obtained from a woman in her 50s with Graves' hyperthyroidism that later progressed to Graves' ophthalmopathy. Each CDR3 is given with its conserved first and last residue. Fields, in order: CDR3 protein, CDR3 DNA, J gene, clone size, D gene, V gene. A D gene is named only where the DNA matches it firmly. Only part of the rows carry a size: once, few, many, or a class if the clone is expanded.

CDR3: CASSPWGVWNSPLHF
DNA: TGTGCCAGCAGCCCCTGGGGGGTATGGAATTCACCCCTCCACTTT
J: TRBJ1-6
size: few
D: NA
V: TRBV5-8

CDR3: CATSSDEATEAFF
DNA: TGTGCCACCAGCAGCGACGAGGCTACTGAAGCTTTCTTT
J: TRBJ1-1
size: few
D: NA
V: TRBV15

CDR3: CASSDLLSDTQYF
DNA: TGCGCCAGCAGCGACCTTTTGTCAGATACGCAGTATTTT
J: TRBJ2-3
size: many
D: NA
V: TRBV5-1

CDR3: CSASGETTYEQYF
DNA: TGCAGTGCTAGCGGGGAGACGACCTACGAGCAGTACTTC
J: TRBJ2-7
size: many
D: NA
V: TRBV20-1

CDR3: CASSYTTSTGELFF
DNA: TGTGCCAGCAGTTACACGACAAGCACCGGGGAGCTGTTTTTT
J: TRBJ2-2
size: NA
D: NA
V: TRBV6-2/TRBV6-3

CDR3: CASSLAVDSGGAESTGELFF
DNA: TGTGCCAGCAGCTTAGCGGTCGATAGCGGGGGGGCCGAGAGCACCGGGGAGCTGTTTTTT
J: TRBJ2-2
size: NA
D: TRBD2
V: TRBV7-6

CDR3: CASRLGQGGKTEAFF
DNA: TGTGCCAGCAGGCTAGGACAGGGGGGGAAGACTGAAGCTTTCTTT
J: TRBJ1-1
size: NA
D: TRBD1
V: TRBV27

CDR3: CASSLAAAREKLFF
DNA: TGTGCCAGCAGTTTAGCGGCCGCCCGGGAAAAACTGTTTTTT
J: TRBJ1-4
size: few
D: NA
V: TRBV12-3/TRBV12-4

CDR3: CASTRGTGGDEKLFF
DNA: TGTGCCAGCACCAGGGGAACAGGGGGCGATGAAAAACTGTTTTTT
J: TRBJ1-4
size: NA
D: TRBD1
V: TRBV12-3/TRBV12-4

CDR3: CATSENSGGTGTGELFF
DNA: TGTGCCACCAGTGAAAATAGCGGGGGGACGGGCACCGGGGAGCTGTTTTTT
J: TRBJ2-2
size: few
D: TRBD2
V: TRBV24-1

CDR3: CASSLLQGKHGYTF
DNA: TGCGCCAGCAGCTTGTTACAGGGCAAGCATGGCTACACCTTC
J: TRBJ1-2
size: many
D: NA
V: TRBV5-1

CDR3: CAIKRGYGYTF
DNA: TGTGCCATTAAGAGGGGCTATGGCTACACCTTC
J: TRBJ1-2
size: many
D: NA
V: TRBV2

CDR3: CANSREGGNYEQYF
DNA: TGTGCCAACAGTCGAGAAGGGGGGAACTACGAGCAGTACTTC
J: TRBJ2-7
size: NA
D: NA
V: TRBV6-1

CDR3: CASSSRDGVAEAFF
DNA: TGTGCCAGCAGCTCCAGGGATGGGGTCGCCGAAGCTTTCTTT
J: TRBJ1-1
size: NA
D: NA
V: TRBV11-3

CDR3: CASSVEEGDPQHF
DNA: TGTGCCAGCAGCGTAGAAGAAGGGGATCCCCAGCATTTT
J: TRBJ1-5
size: NA
D: NA
V: TRBV9

CDR3: CASSPGLSAIQPQHF
DNA: TGTGCCAGCAGCCCCGGACTATCAGCAATTCAGCCCCAGCATTTT
J: TRBJ1-5
size: few
D: NA
V: TRBV7-6

CDR3: CSATDTTNYGYTF
DNA: TGCAGTGCTACGGACACCACTAACTATGGCTACACCTTC
J: TRBJ1-2
size: many
D: NA
V: TRBV20-1

CDR3: CASSLPGGNEQFF
DNA: TGCGCCAGCAGCTTGCCAGGCGGAAATGAGCAGTTCTTC
J: TRBJ2-1
size: few
D: NA
V: TRBV5-1

CDR3: CASSLAALEQYF
DNA: TGTGCCAGCAGCTTAGCGGCACTCGAGCAGTACTTC
J: TRBJ2-7
size: many
D: NA
V: TRBV7-9

CDR3: CSVRVSGANYGYTF
DNA: TGCAGTGTTAGGGTGTCAGGAGCTAACTATGGCTACACCTTC
J: TRBJ1-2
size: NA
D: NA
V: TRBV20-1

CDR3: CASSGGQVRQPQHF
DNA: TGTGCCAGCAGCGGGGGACAGGTCAGGCAGCCCCAGCATTTT
J: TRBJ1-5
size: NA
D: TRBD1
V: TRBV6-1

CDR3: CASRFGGELFF
DNA: TGTGCCAGCAGGTTTGGCGGGGAGCTGTTTTTT
J: TRBJ2-2
size: NA
D: NA
V: TRBV27

CDR3: CASSERGQGSGGSRETQYF
DNA: TGTGCCAGCAGTGAGAGGGGACAGGGGTCCGGAGGATCAAGAGAGACCCAGTACTTC
J: TRBJ2-5
size: many
D: TRBD1
V: TRBV2

CDR3: CASTPDGGGPGTGELFF
DNA: TGCGCCAGCACCCCCGACGGGGGGGGGCCTGGCACCGGGGAGCTGTTTTTT
J: TRBJ2-2
size: NA
D: TRBD2
V: TRBV5-1

CDR3: CASSTRLAATYMSTDTQYF
DNA: TGTGCCAGTAGTACCAGACTAGCGGCTACCTACATGAGCACAGATACGCAGTATTTT
J: TRBJ2-3
size: NA
D: TRBD2
V: TRBV19

CDR3: CASSQGRGLAGELFF
DNA: TGTGCCAGCAGCCAAGGGAGGGGTTTGGCCGGGGAGCTGTTTTTT
J: TRBJ2-2
size: NA
D: NA
V: TRBV4-2

CDR3: CASRWNSGGENTGELFF
DNA: TGCGCCAGCAGATGGAATAGCGGGGGGGAAAACACCGGGGAGCTGTTTTTT
J: TRBJ2-2
size: NA
D: TRBD2
V: TRBV5-1

CDR3: CASSEYGGSNYGYTF
DNA: TGTGCCAGCAGTGAATACGGGGGCAGTAACTATGGCTACACCTTC
J: TRBJ1-2
size: NA
D: NA
V: TRBV25-1

CDR3: CASAPVGSYNEQFF
DNA: TGTGCCAGCGCCCCGGTGGGATCCTACAATGAGCAGTTCTTC
J: TRBJ2-1
size: few
D: NA
V: TRBV11-2

CDR3: CASRQQTGNQPQHF
DNA: TGTGCCAGCAGGCAACAGACAGGGAATCAGCCCCAGCATTTT
J: TRBJ1-5
size: many
D: TRBD1
V: TRBV12-3/TRBV12-4

CDR3: CASSLALLGRGTDTQYF
DNA: TGCGCCAGCAGCTTGGCTCTCCTGGGGAGGGGCACAGATACGCAGTATTTT
J: TRBJ2-3
size: NA
D: TRBD2
V: TRBV5-1

CDR3: CASVAGPDRELLDEQFF
DNA: TGCGCCAGCGTGGCCGGCCCCGACAGGGAGCTTTTGGATGAGCAGTTCTTC
J: TRBJ2-1
size: NA
D: TRBD1
V: TRBV5-1

CDR3: CSARVPMGQTQYF
DNA: TGCAGTGCTAGAGTACCCATGGGCCAGACCCAGTACTTC
J: TRBJ2-5
size: few
D: NA
V: TRBV20-1

CDR3: CACSLNEGTEAFF
DNA: TGTGCCTGCAGCCTAAACGAGGGCACTGAAGCTTTCTTT
J: TRBJ1-1
size: NA
D: NA
V: TRBV3-1

CDR3: CAWSRNYEQYF
DNA: TGTGCCTGGAGTAGGAACTACGAGCAGTACTTC
J: TRBJ2-7
size: many
D: NA
V: TRBV30

CDR3: CASSVGNGPESNEQYF
DNA: TGTGCCAGCAGCGTAGGTAACGGCCCGGAGTCTAACGAGCAGTACTTC
J: TRBJ2-7
size: many
D: NA
V: TRBV9

CDR3: CASSQDPPERYEQYF
DNA: TGCGCCAGCAGCCAAGATCCCCCAGAACGCTACGAGCAGTACTTC
J: TRBJ2-7
size: NA
D: NA
V: TRBV4-1

CDR3: CSVVGQDPYEQYF
DNA: TGCAGCGTTGTCGGACAAGACCCCTACGAGCAGTACTTC
J: TRBJ2-7
size: NA
D: NA
V: TRBV29-1

CDR3: CASSVVASGETQYF
DNA: TGTGCCAGCAGCGTAGTGGCTAGCGGAGAGACCCAGTACTTC
J: TRBJ2-5
size: NA
D: TRBD2
V: TRBV9

CDR3: CAWSGTAYEQYF
DNA: TGTGCCTGGAGTGGGACCGCATACGAGCAGTACTTC
J: TRBJ2-7
size: NA
D: NA
V: TRBV30

CDR3: CASSLTPSGQGSYEQYF
DNA: TGTGCCAGCAGCCTCACACCTTCTGGACAGGGCTCCTACGAGCAGTACTTC
J: TRBJ2-7
size: few
D: TRBD1
V: TRBV3-1

CDR3: CASSYQWVGELFF
DNA: TGTGCCAGCAGTTACCAATGGGTCGGGGAGCTGTTTTTT
J: TRBJ2-2
size: few
D: NA
V: TRBV6-6

CDR3: CASWFSARDGLFF
DNA: TGTGCCAGCTGGTTCTCGGCTAGGGATGGACTGTTTTTT
J: TRBJ1-4
size: many
D: NA
V: TRBV6-1

CDR3: CASSFILAGGEQFF
DNA: TGTGCCAGCAGCTTTATTCTAGCGGGGGGCGAGCAGTTCTTC
J: TRBJ2-1
size: many
D: TRBD2
V: TRBV7-9

CDR3: CASSDFGNTGELFF
DNA: TGTGCCAGCAGTGACTTTGGAAACACCGGGGAGCTGTTTTTT
J: TRBJ2-2
size: few
D: NA
V: TRBV2

CDR3: CASSTVGKLNTEAFF
DNA: TGTGCCAGTAGTACCGTGGGGAAACTGAACACTGAAGCTTTCTTT
J: TRBJ1-1
size: few
D: NA
V: TRBV19

CDR3: CASSHDREGYGEQFF
DNA: TGTGCCAGCAGCCATGACAGGGAGGGTTATGGTGAGCAGTTCTTC
J: TRBJ2-1
size: NA
D: NA
V: TRBV7-2

CDR3: CASSPFGSGGGREQFF
DNA: TGTGCCAGCAGCCCCTTCGGTAGCGGGGGGGGTCGTGAGCAGTTCTTC
J: TRBJ2-1
size: many
D: TRBD2
V: TRBV3-1

CDR3: CASSLARAGQPQHF
DNA: TGTGCCAGCAGCTTGGCCAGGGCCGGTCAGCCCCAGCATTTT
J: TRBJ1-5
size: NA
D: NA
V: TRBV5-6

CDR3: CASSFSMGQSYEQYF
DNA: TGTGCCAGCAGTTTTTCTATGGGACAGTCCTACGAGCAGTACTTC
J: TRBJ2-7
size: many
D: TRBD1
V: TRBV12-3/TRBV12-4

CDR3: CASQSTGVKTEAFF
DNA: TGTGCCAGTCAATCGACAGGGGTGAAGACTGAAGCTTTCTTT
J: TRBJ1-1
size: many
D: TRBD1
V: TRBV2

CDR3: CASREDAVLNYGYTF
DNA: TGTGCCAGTAGAGAAGACGCAGTACTCAACTATGGCTACACCTTC
J: TRBJ1-2
size: few
D: NA
V: TRBV19

CDR3: CASHTGVTFQPQHF
DNA: TGTGCCAGCCATACAGGGGTTACGTTTCAGCCCCAGCATTTT
J: TRBJ1-5
size: few
D: TRBD1
V: TRBV10-3